This is a list of T cell receptor beta chains from one sample in a study of shared clonotypes between healthy human individuals. TCRdb's table, derived via immunoSEQ multiplex PCR, lists solely in-frame clones and lacks some. Among hundreds of thousands of clones listed, 85% to 95% were seen once. The sample consisted of naive CD8+ T cells sorted from blood. These receptors originate from a woman aged 25 to 39 in good health. Each CDR3 is given with its conserved first and last residue. The D gene is left open where the match is weak. A row's size may be missing; if present it is once, few, many or a size class.

v_gene	j_gene	abundance	len	d_gene	CDR3aa	CDR3nt
TRBV6-1	TRBJ2-7	NA	15	TRBD1	CASSTGQGDSSEQYF	TGTGCCAGCAGTACTGGACAGGGAGACTCTAGTGAGCAGTACTTC
TRBV28	TRBJ2-1	NA	13	NA	CASSPPEWEKGVF	TGTGCCAGCAGTCCACCGGAGTGGGAGAAGGGGGTCTTC
TRBV9	TRBJ2-7	once	14	TRBD1	CASSLGQGYNEQYF	TGTGCCAGCAGCTTGGGACAGGGATATAACGAGCAGTACTTC
TRBV19	TRBJ2-7	NA	13	NA	CASSITGTYEQYF	TGTGCCAGTAGTATTACCGGGACCTACGAGCAGTACTTC
TRBV9	TRBJ2-1	once	17	TRBD2	CASSPRGLAGLYNEQFF	TGTGCCAGCAGCCCCCGAGGACTAGCGGGATTGTACAATGAGCAGTTCTTC
TRBV5-4	TRBJ2-7	NA	13	NA	CASSHSPGHEQYF	TGTGCCAGCAGCCACTCTCCCGGCCACGAGCAGTACTTC
TRBV5-6	TRBJ2-5	NA	14	NA	CASNWAGMMETQYF	TGTGCCAGCAATTGGGCAGGGATGATGGAGACCCAGTACTTC
TRBV5-1	TRBJ2-7	NA	15	NA	CASSYLGGSSYEQYF	TGCGCCAGCAGCTACCTGGGCGGCAGCTCCTACGAGCAGTACTTC
TRBV23-1	TRBJ2-7	NA	13	NA	CASSHGVPYEQYF	TGCGCCAGCAGTCACGGAGTACCCTACGAGCAGTACTTC
TRBV9	TRBJ2-7	NA	14	TRBD1	CASSVGDRGNEQYF	TGTGCCAGCAGCGTAGGGGACAGGGGCAACGAGCAGTACTTC
TRBV28	TRBJ2-7	once	16	NA	CASSQLRAGGTYEQYF	TGTGCCAGCAGTCAACTCCGGGCAGGGGGGACCTACGAGCAGTACTTC
TRBV4-1	TRBJ2-7	NA	14	NA	CASSQVVSNYEQYF	TGCGCCAGCAGCCAAGTGGTTAGCAACTACGAGCAGTACTTC